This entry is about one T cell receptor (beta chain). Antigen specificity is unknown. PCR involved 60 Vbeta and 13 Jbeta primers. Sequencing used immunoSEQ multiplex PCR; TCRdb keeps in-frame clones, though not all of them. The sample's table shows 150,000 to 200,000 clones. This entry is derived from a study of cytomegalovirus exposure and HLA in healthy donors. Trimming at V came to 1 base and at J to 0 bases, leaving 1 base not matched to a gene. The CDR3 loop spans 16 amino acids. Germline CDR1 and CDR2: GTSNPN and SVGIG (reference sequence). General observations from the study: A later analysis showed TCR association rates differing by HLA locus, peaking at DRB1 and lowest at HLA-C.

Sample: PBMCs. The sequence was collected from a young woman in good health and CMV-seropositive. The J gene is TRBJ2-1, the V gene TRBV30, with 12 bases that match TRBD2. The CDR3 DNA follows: TGTGCCTGGAGTGGGACTAGCGGGAACTCCTACAATGAGCAGTTCTTC. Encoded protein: CAWSGTSGNSYNEQFF.